This T cell receptor beta chain came from a study of regulatory T cells in long-lasting Graves disease. Study results and caveats: Newly diagnosed Graves' patients exceeded persistent ones in TCR diversity. Authors noted too few samples as a limitation.

With V trimmed by 5 bases and J by 1 base, 3 bases remained unmatched. The CDR3 has 14 amino acids. Germline V gives CDR1 SGHAT, CDR2 FQNNGV. This clonotype was seen many times. The antigen remains unidentified. The sample's time point: newly diagnosed GD, antithyroid drugs for less than 3 months. Construction of the TCR library relied on RNA isolated from PBMCs. Library construction for TCR beta used iRepertoire HTBI primers and Arm-PCR of CDR3 regions. TCRdb reanalysed the multiplex PCR reads using MiXCR and keeps one entry per CDR3 protein. The sample records 350,000 to 500,000 distinct CDR3 sequences, around 17% being singletons. A further study also used this sample, focusing on T cells in Graves' hyperthyroidism and ophthalmopathy. From that report: HTBI primers were employed in a first-round RT-PCR of the TCR CDR3. Most clonotypes that expanded in the thyroid above 0.001 also showed up in blood.

The V call is TRBV11-2, the J call TRBJ2-7; 9 nucleotides match TRBD1. The sample here was peripheral blood mononuclear cells (PBMCs), taken at new diagnosis, from a patient treated with antithyroid drugs. The TCR sequence derives from a young woman with Graves disease. The CDR3 reads CASSPGTGSYEQYF. The CDR3 nucleotides read TGTGCCAGCAGCCCCGGGACAGGGTCCTACGAGCAGTACTTC.